A single sample gave rise to the 10 T cell receptor beta chains below, sequenced in a study of cytomegalovirus exposure and HLA in healthy donors. Primers included in the PCR were 60 Vbeta and 13 Jbeta primers. Assay: immunoSEQ multiplex PCR; the TCRdb copy retains only in-frame clones and omits some. The repertoire table contains roughly 73,000 clones. Sequencing was done on a sample of PBMCs. The receptors stem from a female donor in good health and CMV-seropositive.

V gene TRBV28 combines with J gene TRBJ1-1; 8 bases map to TRBD1. V was pared by 3 bases and J by 6 bases, with 6 bases of the junction left unmatched. Germline V gene sequence: CDR1 MDHEN, CDR2 SYDVKM. This CDR3 comprises 14 residues. The CDR3 coding sequence is TGTGCCAGCAGTTTGATGGACAGGGTGTCTGAAGCTTTCTTT. Translating it yields CASSLMDRVSEAFF.

The rearrangement joins TRBV5-1 to TRBJ2-3; TRBD2 matches at 14 bases. V trimming: 4 bases; J trimming: 3 bases; junction bases outside the gene matches: 1. CDR3 length: 15 residues. In germline, CDR1 is SGHRS, CDR2 YFSETQ. The DNA for the CDR3 is TGCGCCAGCAGCGGACTAGCGGGGGGAACAGATACGCAGTATTTT. It encodes CASSGLAGGTDTQYF.

The CDR3 region has the DNA TGTGCCAGCAGCTTAGGACAGGGGGAGACCCAGTACTTC. Translated: CASSLGQGETQYF. The chain combines TRBV7-2 with TRBJ2-5; 8 bases are shared with TRBD1. Germline V CDR1 and CDR2: SGHTA, FQGNSA. The V gene end was trimmed by 1 base and the J gene end by 5 bases; junction bases not matched to a gene: 0. The CDR3 is 13 amino acids.

This chain links TRBV6-5 with TRBJ1-2, with TRBD1 identical over 8 bases. Germline CDR1 reads MNHEY; CDR2 reads SVGAGI. The CDR3 sequence is 13 residues long. The ends lost 6 bases at V and 8 bases at J; junction bases unmatched: 8. The CDR3 nucleotides are TGTGCCAGCAGCCCGGACAGGGAATACGGCTACACCTTC. Amino acids: CASSPDREYGYTF.

The rearrangement links TRBV28 to TRBJ2-1; TRBD1 might be the D (6 bases). In germline, CDR1 is MDHEN, CDR2 SYDVKM. V shed 2 bases and J shed 7 bases, with 12 bases lying between them. This CDR3 is 14 amino acids long. For the CDR3, the DNA is TGTGCCAGCAGTTTAAGACAGGTGGGGAATGAGCAGTTCTTC. Its protein is CASSLRQVGNEQFF. The whole variable domain, remainder taken from reference TRBV28 and TRBJ2-1, is DVKVTQSSRYLVKRTGEKVFLECVQDMDHENMFWYRQDPGLGLRLIYFSYDVKMKEKGDIPEGYSVSREKKERFSLILESASTNQTSMYLCASSLRQVGNEQFFGPGTRLTVL.

The chain recombines TRBV7-9 with TRBJ2-5; TRBD1 matches 7 bases. The J call is in doubt because the DNA end fits TRBJ2-7 better. The CDR3 extends over 15 amino acids. Germline-derived CDR1 and CDR2 are SEHNR and FQNEAQ (reference sequence). The CDR3 sequence: CASSPRDSPSYEQYF. Here the CDR3 DNA reads TGTGCCAGCAGCCCTCGGGACAGCCCTTCCTACGAGCAGTACTTC.

Written as DNA, the CDR3 is TGTGCCAGCAGCTTTAGTTACCAAGAGACCCAGTACTTC. The encoded protein is CASSFSYQETQYF. This chain connects TRBV7-2 to TRBJ2-5; D remains unclear. The length of the CDR3 is 13 residues. Germline V CDR1 and CDR2: SGHTA, FQGNSA. V lost 3 bases and J lost 0, with 5 bases in between.

The chain uses TRBV18 and TRBJ2-1; TRBD2 agrees at 8 bases. The CDR3 runs 16 residues. CDR1 is KGHSH, CDR2 LQKENI, per germline. The V segment lost 2 bases and the J segment 5 bases; nucleotides outside the gene matches: 8. CDR3 sequence: CASSPSGGGADNEQFF. CDR3 nucleotides: TGTGCCAGCTCACCATCGGGAGGGGGTGCCGACAATGAGCAGTTCTTC.

The V gene is TRBV5-1, the J gene TRBJ2-3; TRBD1 is a possible D gene (5 bases). Trimming took off 0 bases at V and 6 bases at J, with 8 bases between the two ends. The CDR3 runs 13 residues. CDR1 and CDR2 (germline): SGHRS, YFSETQ. Here the CDR3 reads CASSLVGADTQYF. The CDR3, as DNA: TGCGCCAGCAGCTTGGTTGGGGCGGATACGCAGTATTTT. Variable domain in full (rest from reference TRBV5-1 and TRBJ2-3): KAGVTQTPRYLIKTRGQQVTLSCSPISGHRSVSWYQQTPGQGLQFLFEYFSETQRNKGNFPGRFSGRQFSNSRSEMNVSTLELGDSALYLCASSLVGADTQYFGPGTRLTVL.

The rearrangement joins TRBV5-6 to TRBJ2-5; D unresolved. The end of the DNA aligns better with TRBJ2-7, so the J call may be wrong. CDR3 size: 13 residues. Germline values: CDR1 SGHDT, CDR2 YYEEEE. The CDR3 DNA sequence: TGTGCCAGCAGCTTTAGCCGCTCCTACGAGCAGTACTTC. It encodes CASSFSRSYEQYF.